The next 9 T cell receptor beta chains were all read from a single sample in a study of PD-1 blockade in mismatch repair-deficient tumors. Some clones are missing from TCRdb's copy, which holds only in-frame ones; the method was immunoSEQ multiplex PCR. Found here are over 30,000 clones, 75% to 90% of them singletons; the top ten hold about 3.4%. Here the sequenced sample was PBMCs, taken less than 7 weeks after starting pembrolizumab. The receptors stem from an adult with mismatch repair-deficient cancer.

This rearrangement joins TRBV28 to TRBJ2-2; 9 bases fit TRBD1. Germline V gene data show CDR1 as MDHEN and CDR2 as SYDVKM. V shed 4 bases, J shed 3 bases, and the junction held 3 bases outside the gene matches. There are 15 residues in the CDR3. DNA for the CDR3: TGTGCCAGCAGTTCGGACAGGGGCGACACCGGGGAGCTGTTTTTT. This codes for CASSSDRGDTGELFF. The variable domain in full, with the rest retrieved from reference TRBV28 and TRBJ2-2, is DVKVTQSSRYLVKRTGEKVFLECVQDMDHENMFWYRQDPGLGLRLIYFSYDVKMKEKGDIPEGYSVSREKKERFSLILESASTNQTSMYLCASSSDRGDTGELFFGEGSRLTVL.

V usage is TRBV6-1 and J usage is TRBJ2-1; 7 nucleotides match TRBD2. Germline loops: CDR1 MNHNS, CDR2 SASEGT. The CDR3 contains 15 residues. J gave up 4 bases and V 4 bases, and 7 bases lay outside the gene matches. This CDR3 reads CASSGPSGPYNEQFF. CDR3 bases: TGTGCCAGCAGTGGCCCTAGCGGACCTTACAATGAGCAGTTCTTC.

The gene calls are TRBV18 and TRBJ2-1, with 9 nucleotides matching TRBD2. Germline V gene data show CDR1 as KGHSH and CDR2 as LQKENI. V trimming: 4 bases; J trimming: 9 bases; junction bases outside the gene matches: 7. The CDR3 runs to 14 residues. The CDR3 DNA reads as TGTGCCAGCTCACGAGTAGCGGGAGAACCTGAGCAGTTCTTC. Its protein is CASSRVAGEPEQFF.

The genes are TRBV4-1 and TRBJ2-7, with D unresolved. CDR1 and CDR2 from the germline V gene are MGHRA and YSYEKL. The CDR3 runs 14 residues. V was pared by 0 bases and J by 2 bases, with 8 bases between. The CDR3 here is CASSQDTIAYEQYF. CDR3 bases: TGCGCCAGCAGCCAAGATACCATAGCCTACGAGCAGTACTTC.

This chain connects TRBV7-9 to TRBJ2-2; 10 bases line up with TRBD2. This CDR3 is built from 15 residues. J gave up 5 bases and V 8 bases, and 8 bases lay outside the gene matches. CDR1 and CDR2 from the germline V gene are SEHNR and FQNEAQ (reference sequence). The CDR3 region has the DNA TGTGCCAGCGGATCTAGCGGGAGAAATACCGGGGAGCTGTTTTTT. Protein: CASGSSGRNTGELFF. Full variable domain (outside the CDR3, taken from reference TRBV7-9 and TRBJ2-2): DTGVSQNPRHKITKRGQNVTFRCDPISEHNRLYWYRQTLGQGPEFLTYFQNEAQLEKSRLLSDRFSAERPKGSFSTLEIQRTEQGDSAMYLCASGSSGRNTGELFFGEGSRLTVL.

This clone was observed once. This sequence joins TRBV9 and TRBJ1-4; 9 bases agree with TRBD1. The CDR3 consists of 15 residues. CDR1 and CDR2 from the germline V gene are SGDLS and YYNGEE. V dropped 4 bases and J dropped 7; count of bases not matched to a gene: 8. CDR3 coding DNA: TGTGCCAGCAGCTCCGTGACAGGGGGTAGTGAAAAACTGTTTTTT. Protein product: CASSSVTGGSEKLFF.

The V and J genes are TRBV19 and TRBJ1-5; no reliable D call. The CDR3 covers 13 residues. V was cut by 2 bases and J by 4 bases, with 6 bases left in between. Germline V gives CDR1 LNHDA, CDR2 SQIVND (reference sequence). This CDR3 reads CASSIYGNQPQHF. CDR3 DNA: TGTGCCAGTAGTATATACGGGAATCAGCCCCAGCATTTT.

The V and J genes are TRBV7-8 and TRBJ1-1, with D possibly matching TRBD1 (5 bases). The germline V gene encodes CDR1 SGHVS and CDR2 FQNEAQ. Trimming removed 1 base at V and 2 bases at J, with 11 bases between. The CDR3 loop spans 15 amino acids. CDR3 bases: TGTGCCAGCAGCTTAGAAGACAGAGTAAACACTGAAGCTTTCTTT. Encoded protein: CASSLEDRVNTEAFF.

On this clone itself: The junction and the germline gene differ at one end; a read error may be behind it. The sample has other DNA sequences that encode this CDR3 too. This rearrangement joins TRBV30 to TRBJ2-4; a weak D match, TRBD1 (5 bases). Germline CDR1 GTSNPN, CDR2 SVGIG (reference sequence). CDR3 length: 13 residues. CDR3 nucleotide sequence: TGCGCCTGGAGTAGGGGAAAGGGTGGGGCCCAGTACTTC. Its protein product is CAWSRGKGGAQYF.